This TCR beta chain originates from a study of T cell responses to AZD1222 COVID-19 vaccine (dated by TCRdb to the early 2020s). Background on the whole study: TCR sequencing was performed for about 240 trial participants, of whom approximately 200 were given two doses of AZD1222 and around 25 were given two doses of MenACWY control vaccine. Trial participants were enrolled into age subgroups of 18-55, 56-69 and 70-plus years, which contained approximately 150, 30 and 60 TCR-sequenced participants, respectively. The study at large found these results: In the small 56-69-year group, the increase in depth fell short of significance, most likely because of low power. Epitopes outside the regions mutated in the B.1.351 and B.1.1.7 variants were reportedly recognized by nearly half of the unique spike-specific TCRs. Participants were mostly white British and included more females than males, and it was suggested by the authors that clonal diversity may have been underestimated. Conclusions about previously exposed vaccinees are limited, since just a handful of AZD1222 recipients were seropositive for SARS-CoV-2 at baseline. Vaccine-associated CD4 TCRs spanned the whole spike protein, with dominant responses in regions 160-218 and 743-854. After two AZD1222 doses, both the breadth and the depth of spike-specific TCRs were significantly higher than at day 0 and than in MenACWY recipients. Because no day 14 peak-response samples were available, repertoires were characterized only after the peak T cell response.

The CDR3 covers 17 residues, taking in both the cysteine and the phenylalanine. Kept here is only the CDR3 DNA, which spans 51 bases and is read in frame from base 1. As encoded in the germline V gene, CDR1 is KGHSH while CDR2 is LQKENI. Relative to germline, V is 9 bases shorter and J is 1 base shorter, with 21 bases between their ends. The CDR3 regions of human TCRbeta chains were analyzed by immunosequencing. Turning to the authors' computational methods: Repertoire TCRs were checked for matches against a reference library of SARS-CoV-2-specific TCRs that had been generated using the MIRA antigen-specificity platform. Breadth meant the fraction of unique TCRs that were SARS-CoV-2-associated, whereas depth meant the fraction of total T cells that were SARS-CoV-2-associated. Each spike-specific TCR was assigned to its reactive spike region and to a CD4 or CD8 class using the MIRA data. Log10-transformed breadth and depth values were compared by one-way ANOVA with Sidak's multiple comparisons tests. TCRdb obtained this table from immuneACCESS and retained in-frame rearrangements with V and J assigned. These tables miss some clones; where compared with another copy, unresolved V genes account for less than half of the shortfall, and the remainder is unexplained. That table gives V, J and clone size, and the DNA gave D and trimming. Within this sample are some 150,000 clones, with roughly 88% of them counted one time only. Of the sample, over 4% is held by the ten largest clones.

This sample's time point label indicates: about 28 days (+/-7) after the second vaccine dose. AZD1222 recipients given second doses at about 4 weeks or at about 12 weeks were pooled, since spike-specific TCR depth and breadth were not found to differ between the two schedules. Vaccinee samples were obtained from the UK trials COV001 and COV002, which included a single-blind randomized controlled phase 2/3 trial of AZD1222 (ChAdOx1 nCoV-19) in healthy adults. Trial participant PBMC samples were collected at day 0 and day 28 after the second dose for TCRbeta chain sequencing. As for this clone: What antigen it recognizes has not been identified. One base away there is no much larger clone; base qualities are not given.

The material was peripheral blood, obtained 28 days after the second AZD1222 dose. The source is an adult who received the AZD1222 COVID-19 vaccine. Recombination connected TRBV18 to TRBJ2-2, with no D gene named confidently. The CDR3 loop reads CARAPFHIEMNTGELFF. The DNA reads as follows: TGTGCCAGGGCACCCTTTCACATAGAAATGAACACCGGGGAGCTGTTTTTT.